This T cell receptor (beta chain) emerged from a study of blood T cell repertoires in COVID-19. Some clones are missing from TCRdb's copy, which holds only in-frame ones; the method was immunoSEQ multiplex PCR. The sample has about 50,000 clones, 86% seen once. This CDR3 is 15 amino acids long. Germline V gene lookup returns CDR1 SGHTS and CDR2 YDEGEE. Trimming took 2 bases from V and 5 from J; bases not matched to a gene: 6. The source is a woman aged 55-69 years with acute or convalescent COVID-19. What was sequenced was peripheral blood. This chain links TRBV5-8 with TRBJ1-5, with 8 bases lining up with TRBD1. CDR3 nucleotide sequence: TGTGCCAGCAGCTTAGTGGGACAGGCATATCAGCCCCAGCATTTT. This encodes CASSLVGQAYQPQHF.